This T cell receptor beta chain appears in the sequencing data of a study of T cell responses to AZD1222 COVID-19 vaccine. Broader study findings: Most donors were white British and more were female, and clonal diversity was possibly underestimated. Reportedly, close to half of spike-specific TCRs are directed against unmutated variant regions. When two AZD1222 doses had been given, Spike-specific TCR breadth and depth rose.

TCRdb keeps only in-frame clones here, not all; method: immunoSEQ multiplex PCR. The table shows approximately 200,000 clones, with around 93% occurring only once. This clone was detected once. The antigen is not known. V gave up 4 bases and J gave up 4 bases; unmatched junction bases: 7. This CDR3 region has 15 residues. The germline V gene encodes CDR1 LGHDT and CDR2 YNNKEL (reference sequence). V usage is TRBV3-1 (or the pseudogene TRBV3-2) and J usage is TRBJ1-1; the match to TRBD1 covers 9 bases. The clonotype was recovered from an adult who received the AZD1222 COVID-19 vaccine. This sample comprised peripheral blood, obtained 28 days after the second AZD1222 dose. The CDR3 DNA reads as TGTGCCAGCAGCCCCGGGGACAGGGATGTCACTGAAGCTTTCTTT. It translates to CASSPGDRDVTEAFF.